Each of the 6 T cell receptor beta chains below was sequenced from the same sample in a study of CD8+ T cells in alopecia areata. The treatment was: oral pan-JAK inhibitor, 5-10 mg twice daily. Extraction and reverse transcription of RNA yielded cDNA as the sequencing template. The table came from immunoSEQ multiplex PCR; TCRdb's copy has only in-frame clones and leaves some out. This sample has about 300,000 clones, with over 45% found just once. This specimen consisted of CD4+ T cells sorted from blood, obtained at week 24, from a patient treated with tofacitinib. These TCRs come from a human donor with alopecia areata.

Written as DNA, the CDR3 is TGTGCCAGCTCGTTGACCGGGAACTCCTACAATGAGCAGTTCTTC. Protein sequence: CASSLTGNSYNEQFF. V gene TRBV27 combines with J gene TRBJ2-1; perhaps TRBD2 as D (5 bases). Trimming took 8 bases from V and 0 from J, leaving 14 bases between them. The CDR3 is 15 residues long. Per the germline V gene, CDR1 is MNHEY and CDR2 is SMNVEV (reference sequence).

CDR3 loop: CASSLADRDYGYTF. The CDR3 DNA sequence: TGCGCCAGCAGCTTGGCTGACAGGGACTATGGCTACACCTTC. The chain links TRBV5-1 to TRBJ1-2; TRBD1 matches 7 bases. Germline V lookup: CDR1 SGHRS, CDR2 YFSETQ. V lost 0 bases, J lost 3 bases, and 2 bases stayed unmatched. The CDR3 spans 14 residues.

The chain recombines TRBV30 with TRBJ2-1; D remains unclear. Per the germline V gene, CDR1 is GTSNPN and CDR2 is SVGIG (reference sequence). The CDR3 loop spans 12 amino acids. V dropped 3 bases and J dropped 7 bases, with 10 bases sitting between them. Here the CDR3 reads CAWSHPINEQFF. As DNA, the CDR3 is TGTGCCTGGAGCCACCCAATTAATGAGCAGTTCTTC.

Only a few counts were recorded for this clone. The sample holds other DNA sequences that translate to the same CDR3. The chain joins TRBV5-1 to TRBJ1-2; D unclear. With 4 bases removed from V and 0 bases from J, the gap between germline ends came to 4 bases. The CDR3 contains 12 residues. In germline, CDR1 is SGHRS, CDR2 YFSETQ. The CDR3 nucleotides are TGCGCCAGCAGCGGGTCTAACTATGGCTACACCTTC. Its translation: CASSGSNYGYTF.

This chain links TRBV29-1 with TRBJ2-5; 7 bases align to TRBD2. V shed 7 bases and J 7 bases; nucleotides not matched to a gene: 6. Germline V gene data show CDR1 as SQVTM and CDR2 as ANQGSEA. The CDR3 consists of 11 residues. DNA for the CDR3: TGCAGCGCCTGGCGGGGGTGGACCCAGTACTTC. As protein: CSAWRGWTQYF.

This clone was counted at least ten times. This chain uses TRBV5-1 with TRBJ2-1; D gene unclear. CDR3 length: 17 residues. CDR1 and CDR2 (germline): SGHRS, YFSETQ. V shed 0 bases and J shed 0 bases, with 13 bases lying between them. Written as DNA, the CDR3 is TGCGCCAGCAGCTTGGTCTCGGGCCAAAGCTCCTACAATGAGCAGTTCTTC. Translating it yields CASSLVSGQSSYNEQFF.